Shown below are 15 T cell receptor beta chains from a single sample sequenced in a study of blood T cell repertoires in COVID-19. This table comes from immunoSEQ multiplex PCR, and its TCRdb copy is limited to in-frame clones, with some not included. The sample contains fewer than 350,000 clones, approximately 89% of which appear only once. The sequencing input was PBMCs or T cells enriched from blood (not recorded which). Receptors originate from a man aged 35-49 years who had been exposed to COVID-19.

The chain recombines TRBV25-1 with TRBJ1-6; 9 nucleotides line up with TRBD1. CDR1 is MGHDK, CDR2 SYGVNS, per germline. The CDR3 covers 15 residues. Trimming at V came to 3 bases and at J to 9 bases, leaving 6 bases not matched to a gene. CDR3 DNA: TGTGCCAGCAGTGATTTGGGACAGGGTAGTTCACCCCTCCACTTT. Amino acid sequence: CASSDLGQGSSPLHF.

This rearrangement joins TRBV6-5 to TRBJ1-1, with D possibly TRBD1 on 5 matching bases. The ends were cut back, 5 bases at V and 5 bases at J, with 9 bases in the middle. This CDR3 region has 12 residues. CDR1 is MNHEY and CDR2 is SVGAGI in the germline V gene. The CDR3 here is CASSQGYTEAFF. The CDR3 nucleotides read TGTGCCAGCAGTCAGGGTTATACTGAAGCTTTCTTT.

The V gene is TRBV7-9, the J gene TRBJ2-3, with TRBD1 as a possible D gene (7 bases). V was cut by 3 bases and J by 0 bases, with 16 bases left in between. The CDR3 is 17 amino acids. Germline loops: CDR1 SEHNR, CDR2 FQNEAQ (reference sequence). For the CDR3, the DNA is TGTGCCAGCAGCTTCCCTCAGGGGGGTTCTAGCACAGATACGCAGTATTTT. Amino acids: CASSFPQGGSSTDTQYF. The whole variable domain, filled in from reference TRBV7-9 and TRBJ2-3, reads DTGVSQNPRHKITKRGQNVTFRCDPISEHNRLYWYRQTLGQGPEFLTYFQNEAQLEKSRLLSDRFSAERPKGSFSTLEIQRTEQGDSAMYLCASSFPQGGSSTDTQYFGPGTRLTVL.

The chain uses TRBV6-2 or TRBV6-3 and TRBJ2-7; 14 bases fit TRBD2. From germline, CDR1 is MNHEY and CDR2 SVGEGT. There are 16 residues in the CDR3. Trimming cost V 4 bases and J 3 bases; bases outside gene matches: 5. CDR3 protein: CASSSPGTSGSYEQYF. CDR3 in DNA: TGTGCCAGCAGTTCACCCGGGACTAGCGGGAGCTACGAGCAGTACTTC.

The chain joins TRBV18 to TRBJ2-1, with a tentative D call TRBD2 (5 bases). The CDR3 totals 16 residues. Germline CDR1 reads KGHSH; CDR2 reads LQKENI. V shed 5 bases and J shed 4 bases, with 18 bases lying between them. In DNA form, the CDR3 reads TGTGCCAGCTCAACCGACTCATTAAGCGGATACAATGAGCAGTTCTTC. It specifies CASSTDSLSGYNEQFF.

The genes are TRBV7-9 and TRBJ2-1; 9 nucleotides line up with TRBD2. The CDR3 is made up of 13 amino acids. The germline V gene has CDR1 SEHNR and CDR2 FQNEAQ (reference sequence). Trimming took 4 bases from V and 9 from J; bases not matched to a gene: 4. The CDR3 coding sequence is TGTGCCAGCAGCTGGACTAGCGTCAGTGAGCAGTTCTTC. It yields the protein CASSWTSVSEQFF.

This clone occurred a few times. The chain has TRBV13 and TRBJ1-3; D is ambiguous. The CDR3 totals 14 residues. Trimming removed 5 bases at V and 2 bases at J, with 10 bases between. Per the germline V gene, CDR1 is PRHDT and CDR2 is FYEKMQ (reference sequence). CDR3 in amino acids: CASSPAGTGNTIYF. DNA of the CDR3: TGTGCCAGCAGCCCGGCGGGGACTGGAAACACCATATATTTT.

The chain employs TRBV5-1 and TRBJ2-7; 13 bases are a match to TRBD2. The J segment lost 4 bases and the V segment lost 4 bases, leaving 11 bases of the junction unmatched. The CDR3 contains 17 residues. Germline V gives CDR1 SGHRS, CDR2 YFSETQ. The CDR3 DNA is TGCGCCAGCAGCGCCGGACTAGCGGGAGTTCGGGAGTACGAGCAGTACTTC. The encoded protein is CASSAGLAGVREYEQYF.

The V and J genes are TRBV3-1 (or the pseudogene TRBV3-2) and TRBJ2-5; 12 nucleotides align to TRBD2. The CDR3 extends over 16 amino acids. CDR1 and CDR2 (germline): LGHDT, YNNKEL (reference sequence). The junction had 5 bases not matched to a gene; V was cut back by 1 base and J by 5 bases. CDR3 nucleotides: TGTGCCAGCAGCCAAGGACTAGCGGGAGCTTGGGAGACCCAGTACTTC. This codes for CASSQGLAGAWETQYF.

This clone was detected only once. J is TRBJ1-2 and V is TRBV28; TRBD1 aligns across 8 bases. J was trimmed by 5 bases and V by 3 bases; bases with no gene match: 5. Per the germline V gene, CDR1 is MDHEN and CDR2 is SYDVKM. The CDR3 consists of 14 residues. The CDR3 bases are TGTGCCAGCAGTTTCCCAGGGGGCGTTTATGGCTACACCTTC. Translated, it gives CASSFPGGVYGYTF.

Here the CDR3 reads CASSRNPSGRAMDTQYF. For the CDR3, the DNA is TGTGCCAGCAGCCGAAATCCTAGCGGGAGGGCCATGGATACGCAGTATTTT. The chain carries TRBV3-1 (or the pseudogene TRBV3-2) and TRBJ2-3; the match to TRBD2 covers 12 bases. Germline CDR1 LGHDT, CDR2 YNNKEL (reference sequence). V gave up 4 bases and J gave up 6 bases; unmatched junction bases: 11. This CDR3 is 17 amino acids long.

The chain uses TRBV3-1 (or the pseudogene TRBV3-2) and TRBJ2-3, with a possible D match to TRBD1 (6 bases). Germline CDR1 is LGHDT and CDR2 is YNNKEL (reference sequence). V was clipped by 4 bases and J by 6 bases, with 14 bases between them. This CDR3 contains 14 residues. The chain's CDR3 is CASSPRTRGDTQYF. The CDR3, as DNA: TGTGCCAGCAGCCCTAGGACGAGGGGGGATACGCAGTATTTT.

V is TRBV7-9 and J is TRBJ2-5; D may be TRBD1 (5 bases). CDR3 size: 14 residues. Trimming cost V 1 base and J 0 bases, with 6 bases left between them. Germline V gene sequence: CDR1 SEHNR, CDR2 FQNEAQ (reference sequence). CDR3: CASSLGRDQETQYF. For the CDR3, the DNA is TGTGCCAGCAGCTTAGGCAGGGACCAAGAGACCCAGTACTTC.

The rearrangement uses TRBV29-1 and TRBJ2-1; D might be TRBD2 (6 bases). The CDR3 length is 14 residues. V lost 5 bases to trimming and J lost 0 bases, with 11 bases between them. Germline CDR1 is SQVTM and CDR2 is ANQGSEA. The CDR3 protein is CSVQTSISYNEQFF. Here the CDR3 DNA reads TGCAGCGTTCAGACTAGTATCTCCTACAATGAGCAGTTCTTC.

This clone has just one count. The rearrangement uses TRBV10-2 and TRBJ2-3, with 9 bases matching TRBD2. In germline, CDR1 is WSHSY, CDR2 SAAADI. The CDR3 loop spans 16 amino acids. With 6 bases clipped from V and 0 bases from J, the junction kept 7 bases outside the gene matches. CDR3 amino acids: CASRPPTSGSTDTQYF. The CDR3 DNA reads as TGCGCCAGCAGACCCCCTACTAGCGGGAGCACAGATACGCAGTATTTT.